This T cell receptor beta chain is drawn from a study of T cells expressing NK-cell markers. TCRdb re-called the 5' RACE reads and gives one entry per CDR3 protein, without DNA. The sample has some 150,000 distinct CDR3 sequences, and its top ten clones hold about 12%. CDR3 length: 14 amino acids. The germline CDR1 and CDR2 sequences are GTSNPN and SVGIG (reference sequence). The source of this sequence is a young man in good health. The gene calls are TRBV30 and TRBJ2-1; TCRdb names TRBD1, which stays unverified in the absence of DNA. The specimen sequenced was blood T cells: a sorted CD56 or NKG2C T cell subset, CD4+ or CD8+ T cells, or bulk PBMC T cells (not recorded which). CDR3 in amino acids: CAWSAGARYNEQFF.